This T cell receptor (beta chain) was obtained from a study of breast tumors, draining lymph nodes, adjacent tissues. Findings and caveats of the study: The data were judged consistent with most tumor T cells coming from lymph node and expanding in tumor. Tumor and nontumor repertoires were significantly more similar in luminal-like than in basal-like breast cancer. That most tumor T cells come from lymph nodes remained unproven.

The lymph nodes were axillary draining lymph nodes from breast cancer patients. Deletions cut 4 bases from V and 0 bases from J, with 14 bases between. The CDR3 sequence is 16 residues long. In germline, CDR1 is SGDLS, CDR2 YYNGEE. This clonotype appeared many times. Its cognate antigen is unknown. Using its own MiXCR run on the multiplex PCR reads, TCRdb lists one record per CDR3 protein. The sample has 150,000 to 200,000 distinct CDR3 sequences, around a third seen once; the top ten hold about 4%. The receptor's source is a female donor with breast cancer. Some clones in this sample may be carry-over from other donors' samples. The J gene is TRBJ1-3, the V gene TRBV9; D uncertain. Sequenced input: axillary lymph node tissue. The CDR3 nucleotides are TGTGCCAGCAGCCCTGCGACCCGACTCTCTGGAAACACCATATATTTT. It yields the protein CASSPATRLSGNTIYF.